These T cell receptor beta chains were read from a single sample in a study of response to subunit inactivated influenza vaccine. TCRdb called the RT-PCR reads again in MiXCR, with one record for every CDR3 protein. This sample yields approximately 520,000 distinct CDR3 sequences, of which 15% to 20% are seen a single time; about 3% belongs to the top ten. Sample: CD4+ T cells sorted from PBMCs, taken 23 months after vaccination. These TCRs come from a man between 50 and 75 years old who received an inactivated influenza vaccine. CDR3s include the opening cysteine and the closing phenylalanine or tryptophan. D genes are given only for firm matches. The listing skips clone size in some rows; elsewhere it reads once, few, many or a size class.

- once TRBJ2-3 TRBV28 TGTGCCAGCAGTCCCCAGAGGGTGTCCCCCGCAGATACGCAGTATTTT CASSPQRVSPADTQYF
- - TRBJ2-6 TRBV3-1 TGTGCCAGCAGCCAAGGAGCGGTCAGGAGTTCCGGGGCCAACGTCCTGACTTTC CASSQGAVRSSGANVLTF
- few TRBJ2-2 TRBV7-8 TGTGCCAGCAGCAAAAGTTGGGGCAGCCACACCGGGGAGCTGTTTTTT CASSKSWGSHTGELFF
- - TRBJ2-3 TRBV11-2 TGTGCCAGCAGCTTAGGAGGGTCTGGCGCAGATACGCAGTATTTT CASSLGGSGADTQYF
TRBD2 few TRBJ2-3 TRBV7-8 TGTGCCAGCAGCCCCCGACTAGCGGGGGGGCGTGGCTCAGATACGCAGTATTTT CASSPRLAGGRGSDTQYF
- - TRBJ2-7 TRBV12-3/TRBV12-4 TGTGCCAGCAGTACGAGCTCCTACGAGCAGTACTTC CASSTSSYEQYF
- - TRBJ2-2 TRBV15 TGTGCCACCAGCAGAGCTTACAGTACGAACACCGGGGAGCTGTTTTTT CATSRAYSTNTGELFF
TRBD2 - TRBJ2-5 TRBV2 TGTGCCAGCAGTGAATCGGGACTAGCGGGGGGAAAAGAGACCCAGTACTTC CASSESGLAGGKETQYF
TRBD2 - TRBJ2-5 TRBV5-5 TGTGCCAGCAGCTTGGATGCGGGGGGGCAAGAGACCCAGTACTTC CASSLDAGGQETQYF
- many TRBJ2-3 TRBV5-1 TGCGCCAGCAGCTTGGGGGCCACCCCAGGGGATACGCAGTATTTT CASSLGATPGDTQYF
- - TRBJ1-4 TRBV27 TGTGCCAGCAGTTCGGCCAGAGGGAGAACCCCAACTAATGAAAAACTGTTTTTT CASSSARGRTPTNEKLFF
TRBD1 many TRBJ2-1 TRBV5-6 TGTGCCAGCAGCATTGACAGGGGGAGTTCCTACAATGAGCAGTTCTTC CASSIDRGSSYNEQFF
- few TRBJ2-1 TRBV7-9 TGTGCCAGCAGCTTAAGGGGGGCCGCTGAGCAGTTCTTC CASSLRGAAEQFF
- - TRBJ1-2 TRBV15 TGTGCCACCAGCAGACACCACCCGGGGGGCTATGGCTACACCTTC CATSRHHPGGYGYTF
- few TRBJ1-2 TRBV3-1 TGTGCCAGCAGCCAAGATGAATCCGGCTACACCTTC CASSQDESGYTF
- - TRBJ2-2 TRBV9 TGTGCCAGCAGCGTAGGGGCAAACACCGGGGAGCTGTTTTTT CASSVGANTGELFF
- - TRBJ1-2 TRBV6-1 TGTGCCAGCAGTGAAAACGCAGGAAACTATGGCTACACCTTC CASSENAGNYGYTF
- - TRBJ2-3 TRBV5-6 TGTGCCAGCAGCTCGGTCAGGGGCACAGATACGCAGTATTTT CASSSVRGTDTQYF
TRBD1 - TRBJ1-3 TRBV20-1 TGCAGTGCTCGAGACAGGGACTCTGGAAACACCATATATTTT CSARDRDSGNTIYF
- many TRBJ2-2 TRBV4-1 TGCGCCAGCAGCGCCCACGGAGGGGTAGCGGCAAACACCGGGGAGCTGTTTTTT CASSAHGGVAANTGELFF
- - TRBJ2-1 TRBV3-1 TGTGCCAGCAGCCTCCGGGCAGGAGGCACCTACAATGAGCAGTTCTTC CASSLRAGGTYNEQFF
TRBD2 many TRBJ2-7 TRBV20-1 TGCAGTGCTGGACTAGCGGGACCGTACGAGCAGTACTTC CSAGLAGPYEQYF
- - TRBJ2-7 TRBV10-3 TGTGCCATCAGTGAGTCGCAGCCCCCCTACGAGCAGTACTTC CAISESQPPYEQYF
- many TRBJ2-3 TRBV4-2 TGTGCCAGCAGCCAACGCACGGGACGAGATACGCAGTATTTT CASSQRTGRDTQYF
TRBD2 few TRBJ2-3 TRBV20-1 TGCAGTGCTAGATCGACTAGCGGTCCCACAGATACGCAGTATTTT CSARSTSGPTDTQYF
- - TRBJ2-7 TRBV5-5 TGTGCCAGCAGCTTCCAACTGGGCCCATTCTACGAGCAGTACTTC CASSFQLGPFYEQYF
- many TRBJ1-6 TRBV27 TGTGCCAGCAGTTTAAATAGGGCTTCACCCCTCCACTTT CASSLNRASPLHF
- few TRBJ1-6 TRBV4-3 TGCGCCAGCAGCCAAGCCTGGGGGGTCTATAATTCACCCCTCCACTTT CASSQAWGVYNSPLHF
- - TRBJ2-4 TRBV4-1 TGCGCCAGCAGCCAGCCACCCGGGACCCCGACGGACATTCAGTACTTC CASSQPPGTPTDIQYF
- few TRBJ2-1 TRBV20-1 TGCAGTGCTGGTAAGGCCAGCTACAATGAGCAGTTCTTC CSAGKASYNEQFF
TRBD2 - TRBJ2-1 TRBV7-3 TGTGCCAGCGGACTAGCGGGAACCAATGAGCAGTTCTTC CASGLAGTNEQFF
TRBD1 many TRBJ2-1 TRBV7-2 TGTGCCAGCTCACCAAGGACAGGGGGCTACAATGAGCAGTTCTTC CASSPRTGGYNEQFF
- - TRBJ2-7 TRBV2 TGTGCCAGCAAAAAAGACAGAACCTCCTACGAGCAGTACTTC CASKKDRTSYEQYF
- - TRBJ2-5 TRBV20-1 TGCAGTGCCACCCAACCGGGACCTCGGGAGACCCAGTACTTC CSATQPGPRETQYF
- - TRBJ1-1 TRBV6-1 TGTGCCAGCTTACCGGGACACCTGAACACTGAAGCTTTCTTT CASLPGHLNTEAFF
- many TRBJ1-5 TRBV19 TGTGCCAGTAGAAGGACACTCAATCAGCCCCAGCATTTT CASRRTLNQPQHF
- few TRBJ1-6 TRBV12-3/TRBV12-4 TGTGCCAGCAGCCCCAGCGGCAGGGGACTGTCGCCCCTCCACTTT CASSPSGRGLSPLHF
- - TRBJ2-6 TRBV10-3 TGTGCCACCACTAGGACTGCCTCTGGGGCCAACGTCCTGACTTTC CATTRTASGANVLTF
- - TRBJ2-3 TRBV12-3/TRBV12-4 TGTGCCAGCAGTTCCCAGACCACAGATACGCAGTATTTT CASSSQTTDTQYF
- many TRBJ1-1 TRBV2 TGTGCCAGCATGAGACTCGAAGCTTTCTTT CASMRLEAFF
- many TRBJ2-7 TRBV20-1 TGCAGTTCCCAGCTGGGAGTAGGTGAGCAGTACTTC CSSQLGVGEQYF
- - TRBJ2-2 TRBV7-2 TGTGCCAGCAGTCGAAAACAGGGCTCAGGGGAGCTGTTTTTT CASSRKQGSGELFF
TRBD1 - TRBJ2-7 TRBV5-1 TGCGCCAGCAGCCTGGGGCCGGGACAGGGATCCTACGAGCAGTACTTC CASSLGPGQGSYEQYF
TRBD1 - TRBJ2-5 TRBV12-3/TRBV12-4 TGTGCCAGCAGTTACGACAGGGTACAGACCCAGTACTTC CASSYDRVQTQYF
TRBD1 few TRBJ2-5 TRBV12-3/TRBV12-4 TGTGCCAGCAGCCTGCATAGGACAGGAGAGACCCAGTACTTC CASSLHRTGETQYF
TRBD2 few TRBJ2-1 TRBV4-2 TGTGCCAGCAGCCAACGGACTAGCGGGGATAGTGAGCAGTTCTTC CASSQRTSGDSEQFF
TRBD1 - TRBJ2-1 TRBV7-2 TGTGCCAGCAGCTTAGTATTCGGGACAGTCTACAATGAGCAGTTCTTC CASSLVFGTVYNEQFF
- few TRBJ2-2 TRBV2 TGTGCCAGCACTCGTAGCGGACGCACCGGGGAGCTGTTTTTT CASTRSGRTGELFF
- - TRBJ1-2 TRBV2 TGTGCCAGCGGGGAGACAGACTATGGCTACACCTTC CASGETDYGYTF
TRBD1 few TRBJ2-1 TRBV13 TGTGCCAGCAGTGAGAACAGGGGGCTCAATGAGCAGTTCTTC CASSENRGLNEQFF
- few TRBJ2-1 TRBV11-1 TGTGCCAGCAGCTTAGAGGGACTTTACAATGAGCAGTTCTTC CASSLEGLYNEQFF
- few TRBJ2-3 TRBV24-1 TGTGCCACCAGCCCGGGACTGGCAAATAGAGATACGCAGTATTTT CATSPGLANRDTQYF